Described below is a single T cell receptor (beta chain) sequence and its context. What it binds is unknown. The protocol was immunoSEQ multiplex PCR, while the TCRdb copy is restricted to in-frame clones and leaves out a portion. Of around 10,000 clones detected, around 76% appear once; the ten largest clones hold roughly 25%. Each patient's relapse followed autologous stem cell transplantation, and brentuximab vedotin exposure varied. The source of the sample is a study of PD-1 blockade in classical Hodgkin lymphoma. Study results and limitations: TCR diversity in CD4+, not CD8+, cells rose significantly by C4D1.

Sequences were derived from peripheral blood mononuclear cells (PBMCs), sampled at baseline. This receptor was identified in a human donor with classical Hodgkin lymphoma.

CDR3 amino acids: CASSFRGQAKIYEQYF. Here the CDR3 DNA reads TGTGCCAGCAGCTTCCGGGGACAGGCGAAAATCTACGAGCAGTACTTC. V gene TRBV5-6 combines with J gene TRBJ2-7, with 8 bases fitting TRBD1. The V gene end was trimmed by 2 bases and the J gene end by 3 bases; junction bases not matched to a gene: 10. Germline V gives CDR1 SGHDT, CDR2 YYEEEE. The CDR3 has 16 amino acids.